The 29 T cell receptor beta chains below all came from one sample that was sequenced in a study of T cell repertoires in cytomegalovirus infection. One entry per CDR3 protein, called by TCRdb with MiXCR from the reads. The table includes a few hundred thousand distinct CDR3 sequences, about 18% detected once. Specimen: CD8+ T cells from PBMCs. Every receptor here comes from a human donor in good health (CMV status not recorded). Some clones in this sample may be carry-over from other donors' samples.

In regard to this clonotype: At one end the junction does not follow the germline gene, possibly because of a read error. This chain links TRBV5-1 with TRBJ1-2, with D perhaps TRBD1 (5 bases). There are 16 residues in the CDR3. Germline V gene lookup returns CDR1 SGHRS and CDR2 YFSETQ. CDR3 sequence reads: CASSSSGGISNYGHTF. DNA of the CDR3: TGCGCCAGCAGCTCTAGCGGGGGAATTTCTAACTATGGCCACACCTTC.

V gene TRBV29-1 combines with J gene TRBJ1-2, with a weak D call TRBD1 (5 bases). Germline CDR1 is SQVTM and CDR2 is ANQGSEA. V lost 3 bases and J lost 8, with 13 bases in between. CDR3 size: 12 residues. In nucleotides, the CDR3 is TGCAGCGTTGATCCCGGGGGACTGGGCTACACCTTC. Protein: CSVDPGGLGYTF.

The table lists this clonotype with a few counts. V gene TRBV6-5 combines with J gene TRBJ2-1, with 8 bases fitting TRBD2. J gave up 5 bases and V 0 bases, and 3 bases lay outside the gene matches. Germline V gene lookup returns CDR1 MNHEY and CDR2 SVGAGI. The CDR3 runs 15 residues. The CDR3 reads CASSYSTGGDNEQFF. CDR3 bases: TGTGCCAGCAGTTACTCTACGGGAGGGGACAATGAGCAGTTCTTC.

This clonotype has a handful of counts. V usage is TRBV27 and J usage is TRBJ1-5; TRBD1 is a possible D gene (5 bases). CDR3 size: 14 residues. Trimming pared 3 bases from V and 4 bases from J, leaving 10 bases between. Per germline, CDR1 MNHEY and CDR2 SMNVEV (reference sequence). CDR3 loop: CASSFGTLNQPQHF. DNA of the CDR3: TGTGCCAGCAGTTTTGGGACCCTAAATCAGCCCCAGCATTTT.

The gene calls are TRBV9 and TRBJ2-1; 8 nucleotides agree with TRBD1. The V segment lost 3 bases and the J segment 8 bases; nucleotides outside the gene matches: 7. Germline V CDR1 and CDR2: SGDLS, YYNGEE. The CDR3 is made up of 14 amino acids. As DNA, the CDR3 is TGTGCCAGCAGCGGATTTTCAGGGGGCTATGAGCAGTTCTTC. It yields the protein CASSGFSGGYEQFF. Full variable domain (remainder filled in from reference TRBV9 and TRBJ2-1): DSGVTQTPKHLITATGQRVTLRCSPRSGDLSVYWYQQSLDQGLQFLIQYYNGEERAKGNILERFSAQQFPDLHSELNLSSLELGDSALYFCASSGFSGGYEQFFGPGTRLTVL.

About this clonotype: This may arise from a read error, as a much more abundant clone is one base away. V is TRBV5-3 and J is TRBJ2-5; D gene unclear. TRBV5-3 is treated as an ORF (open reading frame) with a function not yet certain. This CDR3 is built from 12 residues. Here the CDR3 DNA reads TGTGCCAGAAGCTTGACCCAAGGGACCCAGTACTTC. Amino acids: CARSLTQGTQYF.

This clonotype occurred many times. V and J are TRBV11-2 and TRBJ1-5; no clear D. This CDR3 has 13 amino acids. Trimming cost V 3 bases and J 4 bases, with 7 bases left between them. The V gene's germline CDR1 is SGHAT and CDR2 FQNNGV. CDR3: CASSFNLNQPQHF. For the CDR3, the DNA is TGTGCCAGCAGCTTTAACCTTAATCAGCCCCAGCATTTT.

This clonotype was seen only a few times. The chain's CDR3 is CASSLQGRADYEQYF. CDR3 DNA sequence: TGTGCCAGCAGTTTGCAGGGCAGGGCGGACTACGAGCAGTACTTC. J is TRBJ2-7 and V is TRBV27, with a tentative D call TRBD1 (5 bases). V was trimmed by 3 bases and J by 3 bases, leaving 15 bases between them. The CDR3 contains 15 residues. Germline V gene lookup returns CDR1 MNHEY and CDR2 SMNVEV (reference sequence).

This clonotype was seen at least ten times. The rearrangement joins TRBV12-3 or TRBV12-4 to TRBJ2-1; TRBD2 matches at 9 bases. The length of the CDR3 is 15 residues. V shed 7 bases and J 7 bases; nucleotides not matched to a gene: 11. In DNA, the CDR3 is TGTGCCAGCACCACGACTAGCGGACCTGCTAATGAGCAGTTCTTC. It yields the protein CASTTTSGPANEQFF.

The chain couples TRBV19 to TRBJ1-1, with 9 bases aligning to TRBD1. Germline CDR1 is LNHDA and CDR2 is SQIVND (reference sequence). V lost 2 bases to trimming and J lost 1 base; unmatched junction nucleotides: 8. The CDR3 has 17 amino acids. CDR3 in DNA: TGTGCCAGTAGTATACCCTACAGGGGGCCCGGGAACACTGAAGCTTTCTTT. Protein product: CASSIPYRGPGNTEAFF.

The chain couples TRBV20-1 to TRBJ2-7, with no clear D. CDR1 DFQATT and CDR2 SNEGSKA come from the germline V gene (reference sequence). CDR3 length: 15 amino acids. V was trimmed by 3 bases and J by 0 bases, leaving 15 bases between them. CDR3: CSARVFGAISYEQYF. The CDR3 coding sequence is TGCAGTGCTAGGGTCTTCGGCGCTATCTCCTACGAGCAGTACTTC.

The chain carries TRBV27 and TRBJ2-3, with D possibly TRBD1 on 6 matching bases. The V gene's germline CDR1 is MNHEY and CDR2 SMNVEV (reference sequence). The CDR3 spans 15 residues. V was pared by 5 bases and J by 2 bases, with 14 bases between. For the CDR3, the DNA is TGTGCCAGCAGTATCTTACAGGGTTCCACAGATACGCAGTATTTT. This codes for CASSILQGSTDTQYF.

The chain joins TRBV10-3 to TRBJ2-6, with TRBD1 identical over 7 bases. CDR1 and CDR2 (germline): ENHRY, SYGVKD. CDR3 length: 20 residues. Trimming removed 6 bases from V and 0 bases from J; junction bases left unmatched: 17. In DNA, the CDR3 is TGTGCCATCAGGAATACAGGGGACAAACCAAATTTCTCTGGGGCCAACGTCCTGACTTTC. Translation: CAIRNTGDKPNFSGANVLTF.

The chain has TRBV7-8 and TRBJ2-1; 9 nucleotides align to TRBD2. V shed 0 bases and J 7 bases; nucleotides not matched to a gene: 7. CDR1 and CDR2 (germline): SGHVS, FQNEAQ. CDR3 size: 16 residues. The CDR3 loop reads CASSLAWGSGGNEQFF. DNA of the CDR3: TGTGCCAGCAGCTTAGCGTGGGGTAGCGGGGGAAATGAGCAGTTCTTC.

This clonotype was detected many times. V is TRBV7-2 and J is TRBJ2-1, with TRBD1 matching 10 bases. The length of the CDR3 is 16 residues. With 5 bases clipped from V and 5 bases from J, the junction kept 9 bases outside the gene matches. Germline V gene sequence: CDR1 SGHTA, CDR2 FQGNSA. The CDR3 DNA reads TGTGCCAGCAGCCACCCCCGGGACAGGGGTAACAATGAGCAGTTCTTC. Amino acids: CASSHPRDRGNNEQFF.

CDR3 nucleotide sequence: TGTGCCAGCAGTCCAGGGACTTCTGGGGCCAACGTCCTGACTTTC. The encoded protein is CASSPGTSGANVLTF. This chain connects TRBV12-3 or TRBV12-4 to TRBJ2-6; D might be TRBD2 (6 bases). CDR3 size: 15 residues. The V gene lost 5 bases and the J gene lost 1 base, with 9 bases spanning the gap.

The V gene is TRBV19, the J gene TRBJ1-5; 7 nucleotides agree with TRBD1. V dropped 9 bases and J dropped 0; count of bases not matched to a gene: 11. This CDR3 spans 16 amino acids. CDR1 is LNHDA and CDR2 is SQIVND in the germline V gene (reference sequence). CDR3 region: CASLPGQAFSNQPQHF. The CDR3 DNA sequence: TGTGCCAGCTTACCTGGACAGGCCTTTAGCAATCAGCCCCAGCATTTT.

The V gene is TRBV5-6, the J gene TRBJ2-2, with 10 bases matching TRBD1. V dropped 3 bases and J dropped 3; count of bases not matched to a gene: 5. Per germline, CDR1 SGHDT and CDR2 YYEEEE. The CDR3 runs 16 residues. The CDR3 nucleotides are TGTGCCAGCAGCTGGGGGGACAGGGGATACACCGGGGAGCTGTTTTTT. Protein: CASSWGDRGYTGELFF. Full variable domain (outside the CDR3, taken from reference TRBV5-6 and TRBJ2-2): DAGVTQSPTHLIKTRGQQVTLRCSPKSGHDTVSWYQQALGQGPQFIFQYYEEEERQRGNFPDRFSGHQFPNYSSELNVNALLLGDSALYLCASSWGDRGYTGELFFGEGSRLTVL.

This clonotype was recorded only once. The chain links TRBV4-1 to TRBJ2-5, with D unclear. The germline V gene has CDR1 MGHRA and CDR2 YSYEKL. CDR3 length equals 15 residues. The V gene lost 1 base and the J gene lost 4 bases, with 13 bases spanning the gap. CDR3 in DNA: TGCGCCAGCAGCCAAGCAGGTCTACCCAGAGAGACCCAGTACTTC. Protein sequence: CASSQAGLPRETQYF.

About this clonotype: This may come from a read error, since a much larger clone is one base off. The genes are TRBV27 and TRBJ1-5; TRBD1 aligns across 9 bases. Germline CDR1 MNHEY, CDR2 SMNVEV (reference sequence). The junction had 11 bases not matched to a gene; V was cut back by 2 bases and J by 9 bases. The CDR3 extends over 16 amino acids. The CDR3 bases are TGTGCCAGCAGTTTAGTGACCGGGACAGGGCCCCTGCCCCAGCATTTT. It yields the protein CASSLVTGTGPLPQHF.

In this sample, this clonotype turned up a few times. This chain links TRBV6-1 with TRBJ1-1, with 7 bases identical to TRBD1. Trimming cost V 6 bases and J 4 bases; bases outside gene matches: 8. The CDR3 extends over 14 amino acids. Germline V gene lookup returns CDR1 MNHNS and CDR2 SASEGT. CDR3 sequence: CASRRDSEGTEAFF. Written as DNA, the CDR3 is TGTGCCAGCAGAAGGGACAGTGAGGGCACTGAAGCTTTCTTT.

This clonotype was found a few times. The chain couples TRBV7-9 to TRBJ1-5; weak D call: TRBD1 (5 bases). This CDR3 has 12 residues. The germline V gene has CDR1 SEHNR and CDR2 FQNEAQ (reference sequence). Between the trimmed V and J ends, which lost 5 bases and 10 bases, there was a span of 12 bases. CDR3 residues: CASSEDTAPQHF. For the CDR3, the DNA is TGTGCCAGCAGCGAGGACACAGCACCCCAGCATTTT.

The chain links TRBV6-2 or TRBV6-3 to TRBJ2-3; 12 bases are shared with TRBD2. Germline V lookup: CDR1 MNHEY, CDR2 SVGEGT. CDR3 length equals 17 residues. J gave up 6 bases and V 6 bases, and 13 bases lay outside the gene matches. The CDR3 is CASSSRGLAGLSDTQYF. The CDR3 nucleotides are TGTGCCAGCAGCTCACGAGGACTAGCGGGGTTATCGGATACGCAGTATTTT.

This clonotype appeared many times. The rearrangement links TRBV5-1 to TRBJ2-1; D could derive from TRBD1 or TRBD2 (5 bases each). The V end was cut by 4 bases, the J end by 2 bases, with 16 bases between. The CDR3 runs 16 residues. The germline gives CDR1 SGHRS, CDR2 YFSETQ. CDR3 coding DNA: TGCGCCAGCAGCGCCGGGGCTAACGGGGCCTACAATGAGCAGTTCTTC. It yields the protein CASSAGANGAYNEQFF. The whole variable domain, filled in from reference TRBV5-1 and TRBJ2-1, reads KAGVTQTPRYLIKTRGQQVTLSCSPISGHRSVSWYQQTPGQGLQFLFEYFSETQRNKGNFPGRFSGRQFSNSRSEMNVSTLELGDSALYLCASSAGANGAYNEQFFGPGTRLTVL.

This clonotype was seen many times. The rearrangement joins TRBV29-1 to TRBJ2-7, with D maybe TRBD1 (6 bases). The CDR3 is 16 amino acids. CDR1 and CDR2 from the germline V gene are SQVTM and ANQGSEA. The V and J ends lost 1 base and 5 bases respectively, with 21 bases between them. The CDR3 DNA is TGCAGCGTTGAAGCACCCAACCCAGGGGAAGCTGACGAGCAGTACTTC. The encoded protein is CSVEAPNPGEADEQYF.

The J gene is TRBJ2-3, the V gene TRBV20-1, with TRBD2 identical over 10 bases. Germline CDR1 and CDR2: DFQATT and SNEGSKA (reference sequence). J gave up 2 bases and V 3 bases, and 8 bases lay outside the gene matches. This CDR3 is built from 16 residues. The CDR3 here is CSASGLAGETTDTQYF. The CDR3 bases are TGCAGTGCTAGTGGCCTAGCGGGGGAGACCACAGATACGCAGTATTTT.

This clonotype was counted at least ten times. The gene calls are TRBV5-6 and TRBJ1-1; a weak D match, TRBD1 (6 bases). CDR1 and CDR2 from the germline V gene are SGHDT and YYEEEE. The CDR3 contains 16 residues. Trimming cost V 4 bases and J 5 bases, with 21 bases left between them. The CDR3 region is CASSPWTEPMGTEAFF. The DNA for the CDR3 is TGTGCCAGCAGCCCTTGGACAGAGCCGATGGGGACTGAAGCTTTCTTT.

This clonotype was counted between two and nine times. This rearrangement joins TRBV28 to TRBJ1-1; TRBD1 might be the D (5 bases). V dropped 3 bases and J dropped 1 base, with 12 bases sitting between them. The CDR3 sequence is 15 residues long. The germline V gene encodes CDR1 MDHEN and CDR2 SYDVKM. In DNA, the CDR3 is TGTGCCAGCAGTTTTGGGGCAGGGCCGAACACTGAAGCTTTCTTT. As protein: CASSFGAGPNTEAFF.

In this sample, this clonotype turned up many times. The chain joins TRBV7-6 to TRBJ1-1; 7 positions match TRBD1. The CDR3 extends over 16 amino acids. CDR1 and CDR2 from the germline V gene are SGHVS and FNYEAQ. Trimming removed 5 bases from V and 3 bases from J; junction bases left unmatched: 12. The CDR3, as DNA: TGTGCCAGCAGCCTTAGTCTAGACAGGGTGGACACTGAAGCTTTCTTT. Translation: CASSLSLDRVDTEAFF.